This paragraph reports one TCR beta chain. The data derive from a study of cytomegalovirus exposure and HLA in healthy donors. Germline trimming cut 4 bases from V and 5 bases from J; bases unmatched to any gene: 8. In germline, CDR1 is SQVTM, CDR2 ANQGSEA. The CDR3 covers 15 residues. Both 60 Vbeta primers and 13 Jbeta primers went into the PCR. Profiled with immunoSEQ multiplex PCR; TCRdb holds only in-frame clones, not every one. The table has 170,000 or so clones, 60% to 85% seen once. The V call is TRBV29-1, the J call TRBJ2-2; 9 bases map to TRBD1. This TCR derives from a man in his forties or fifties in good health and CMV-seronegative. Input material: PBMCs. The CDR3 sequence: CSVAGQGLRTGELFF. CDR3 bases: TGCAGCGTTGCGGGACAGGGTTTGAGGACCGGGGAGCTGTTTTTT.